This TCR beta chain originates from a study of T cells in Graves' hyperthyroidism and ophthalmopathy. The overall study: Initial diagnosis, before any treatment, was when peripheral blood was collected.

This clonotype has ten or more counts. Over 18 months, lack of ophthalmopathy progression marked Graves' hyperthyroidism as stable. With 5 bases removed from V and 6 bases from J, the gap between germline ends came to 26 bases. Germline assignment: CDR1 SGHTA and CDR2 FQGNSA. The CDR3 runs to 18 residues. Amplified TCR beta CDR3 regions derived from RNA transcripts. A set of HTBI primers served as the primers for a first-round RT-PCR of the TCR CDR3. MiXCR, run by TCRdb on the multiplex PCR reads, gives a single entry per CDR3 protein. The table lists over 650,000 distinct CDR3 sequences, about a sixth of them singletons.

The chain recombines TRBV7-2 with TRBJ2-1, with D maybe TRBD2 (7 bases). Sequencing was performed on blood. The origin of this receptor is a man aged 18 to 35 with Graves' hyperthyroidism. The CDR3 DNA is TGTGCCAGCAGCCTTATTAAGGGGGGGGACTATTGGGCCAATGAGCAGTTCTTC. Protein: CASSLIKGGDYWANEQFF.